This T cell receptor beta chain was obtained from a study of shared clonotypes between healthy human individuals. Only in-frame clones appear in the TCRdb table, and some are missing; sequencing was by immunoSEQ multiplex PCR. The sample lists roughly 2.4 million clones; more than 90% were seen once. J lost 1 base, V lost 3 bases, and 5 bases had no gene match. The CDR3 length is 16 residues. Negatively enriched CD4+ T cells were divided by CD45RA into naive and memory. As to this clone: Its antigen remains unknown.

Study-wide results and caveats: Genetic and exposure-history diversity was limited by the small donor number. Large sequencing depth failed to make sorted-subset sequencing complete, rarefaction showed. How much donors shared clonotypes was expected to be affected by sequencing depth.

Specimen: naive CD4+ T cells sorted from blood. Sample subset: CD45RA+ positively selected. The rearrangement uses TRBV23-1 and TRBJ2-2; 7 bases are shared with TRBD1. TRBV23-1 is classed as an ORF, of uncertain function. The TCR comes from a man in his late teens or twenties in good health. The CDR3 DNA sequence: TGCGCCAGCAGTCACCGGGACAGATTGAACACCGGGGAGCTGTTTTTT. It is translated as CASSHRDRLNTGELFF.